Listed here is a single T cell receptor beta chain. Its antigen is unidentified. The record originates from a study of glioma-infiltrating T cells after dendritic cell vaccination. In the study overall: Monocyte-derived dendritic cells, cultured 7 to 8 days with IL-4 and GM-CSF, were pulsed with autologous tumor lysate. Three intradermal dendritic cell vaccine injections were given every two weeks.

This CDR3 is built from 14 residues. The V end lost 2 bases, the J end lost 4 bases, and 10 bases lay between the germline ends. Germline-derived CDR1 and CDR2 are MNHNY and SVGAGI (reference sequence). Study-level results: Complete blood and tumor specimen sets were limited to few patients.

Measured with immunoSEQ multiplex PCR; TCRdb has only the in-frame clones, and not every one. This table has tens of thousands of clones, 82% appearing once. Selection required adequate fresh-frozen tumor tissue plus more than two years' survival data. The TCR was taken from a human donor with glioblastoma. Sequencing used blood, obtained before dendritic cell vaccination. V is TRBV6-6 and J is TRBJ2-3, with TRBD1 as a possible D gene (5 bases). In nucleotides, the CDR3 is TGTGCCAGCAGTTACGGGGCGGACGCAGATACGCAGTATTTT. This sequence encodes CASSYGADADTQYF.